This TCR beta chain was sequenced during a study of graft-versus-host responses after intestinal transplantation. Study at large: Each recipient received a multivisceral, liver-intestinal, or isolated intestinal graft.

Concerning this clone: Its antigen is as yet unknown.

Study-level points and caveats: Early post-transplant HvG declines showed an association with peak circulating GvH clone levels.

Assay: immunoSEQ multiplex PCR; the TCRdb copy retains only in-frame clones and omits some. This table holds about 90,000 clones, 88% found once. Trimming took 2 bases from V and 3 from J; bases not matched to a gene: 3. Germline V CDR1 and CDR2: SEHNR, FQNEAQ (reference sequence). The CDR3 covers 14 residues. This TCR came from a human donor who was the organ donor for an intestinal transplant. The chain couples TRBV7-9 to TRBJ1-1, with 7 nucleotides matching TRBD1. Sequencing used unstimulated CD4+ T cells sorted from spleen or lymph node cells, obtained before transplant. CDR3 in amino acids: CASSLRQGDTEAFF. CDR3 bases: TGTGCCAGCAGCTTACGGCAGGGGGACACTGAAGCTTTCTTT.